This T cell receptor (beta chain) was identified in a study of early T cells in non-severe SARS-CoV-2 infection. Attachment of unique molecular identifiers was made to individual cDNA molecules. TCRdb independently ran MiXCR on the 5' RACE reads; one entry per CDR3 protein. The data show tens of thousands of distinct CDR3 sequences, around 9.1% seen once. This clonotype has at least ten counts. Germline CDR1 reads SGHNT; CDR2 reads YYREEE (reference sequence). The length of the CDR3 is 14 residues. V lost 4 bases, J lost 1 base, and 2 bases stayed unmatched. Sequences were derived from whole blood, sampled at baseline. This chain uses TRBV5-4 with TRBJ2-3; 8 nucleotides agree with TRBD1. The clonotype comes from an adult who was a healthcare worker with PCR-confirmed SARS-CoV-2 infection or an uninfected control (not recorded which). In nucleotides, the CDR3 is TGTGCCAGCAGCCGGGGACAGGGCACAGATACGCAGTATTTT. Protein product: CASSRGQGTDTQYF. Supplemented by reference TRBV5-4 and TRBJ2-3, the full variable domain reads ETGVTQSPTHLIKTRGQQVTLRCSSQSGHNTVSWYQQALGQGPQFIFQYYREEENGRGNFPPRFSGLQFPNYSSELNVNALELDDSALYLCASSRGQGTDTQYFGPGTRLTVL.